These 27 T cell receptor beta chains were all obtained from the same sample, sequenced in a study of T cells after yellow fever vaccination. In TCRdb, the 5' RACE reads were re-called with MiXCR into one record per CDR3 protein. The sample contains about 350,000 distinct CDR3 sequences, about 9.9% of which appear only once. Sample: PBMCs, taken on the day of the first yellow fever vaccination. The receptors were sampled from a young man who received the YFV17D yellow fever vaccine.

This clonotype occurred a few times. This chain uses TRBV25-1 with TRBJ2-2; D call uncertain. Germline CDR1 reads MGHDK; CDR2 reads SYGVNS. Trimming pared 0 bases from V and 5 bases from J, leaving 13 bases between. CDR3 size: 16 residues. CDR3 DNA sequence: TGTGCCAGCAGTGAATATCTAGATTGGGGAACCGGGGAGCTGTTTTTT. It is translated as CASSEYLDWGTGELFF. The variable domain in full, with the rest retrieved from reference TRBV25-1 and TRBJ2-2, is EADIYQTPRYLVIGTGKKITLECSQTMGHDKMYWYQQDPGMELHLIHYSYGVNSTEKGDLSSESTVSRIRTEHFPLTLESARPSHTSQYLCASSEYLDWGTGELFFGEGSRLTVL.

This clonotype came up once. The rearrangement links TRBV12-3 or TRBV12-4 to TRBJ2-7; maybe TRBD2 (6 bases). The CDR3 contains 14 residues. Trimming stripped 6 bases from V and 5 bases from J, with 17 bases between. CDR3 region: CASRPGLGFDEQYF. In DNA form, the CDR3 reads TGTGCCAGCAGACCGGGACTGGGGTTCGACGAGCAGTACTTC.

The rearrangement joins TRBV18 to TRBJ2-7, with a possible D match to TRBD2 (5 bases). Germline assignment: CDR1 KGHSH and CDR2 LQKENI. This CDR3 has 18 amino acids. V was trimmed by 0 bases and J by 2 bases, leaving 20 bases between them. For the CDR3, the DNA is TGTGCCAGCTCACCACCCCGACCGGGGAACTACGGGGCCTACGAGCAGTACGTC. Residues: CASSPPRPGNYGAYEQYV.

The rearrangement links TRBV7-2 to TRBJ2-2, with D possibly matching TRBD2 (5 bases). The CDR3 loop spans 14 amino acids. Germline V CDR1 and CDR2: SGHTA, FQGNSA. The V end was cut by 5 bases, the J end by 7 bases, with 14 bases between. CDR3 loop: CASSLSAVGGELFF. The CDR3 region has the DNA TGTGCCAGCAGCCTGTCAGCGGTGGGCGGGGAGCTGTTTTTT.

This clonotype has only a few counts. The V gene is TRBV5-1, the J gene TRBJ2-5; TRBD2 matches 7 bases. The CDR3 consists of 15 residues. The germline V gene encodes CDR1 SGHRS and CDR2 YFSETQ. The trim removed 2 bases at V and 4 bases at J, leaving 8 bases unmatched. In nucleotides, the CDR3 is TGCGCCAGCAGCTTCGTCCCGGGGGGACGAGAGACCCAGTACTTC. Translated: CASSFVPGGRETQYF. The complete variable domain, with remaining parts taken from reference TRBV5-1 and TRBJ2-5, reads KAGVTQTPRYLIKTRGQQVTLSCSPISGHRSVSWYQQTPGQGLQFLFEYFSETQRNKGNFPGRFSGRQFSNSRSEMNVSTLELGDSALYLCASSFVPGGRETQYFGPGTRLLVL.

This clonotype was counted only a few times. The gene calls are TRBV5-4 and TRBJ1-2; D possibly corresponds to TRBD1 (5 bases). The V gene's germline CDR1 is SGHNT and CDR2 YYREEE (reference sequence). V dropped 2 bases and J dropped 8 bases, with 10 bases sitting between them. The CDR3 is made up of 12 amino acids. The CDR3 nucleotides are TGTGCCAGCAGCTTCCAGGGTCAGGGCTACACCTTC. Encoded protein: CASSFQGQGYTF. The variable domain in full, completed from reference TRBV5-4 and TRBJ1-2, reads ETGVTQSPTHLIKTRGQQVTLRCSSQSGHNTVSWYQQALGQGPQFIFQYYREEENGRGNFPPRFSGLQFPNYSSELNVNALELDDSALYLCASSFQGQGYTFGSGTRLTVV.

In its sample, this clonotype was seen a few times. The DNA for the CDR3 is TGCAGTGCTCCCAATGACAGGGGGTTTGCTGGCTACACCTTC. Amino acids: CSAPNDRGFAGYTF. The chain combines TRBV20-1 with TRBJ1-2, with 9 bases aligning to TRBD1. V was pared by 5 bases and J by 7 bases, with 11 bases of the junction left unmatched. The CDR3 sequence is 14 residues long. CDR1 and CDR2 (germline): DFQATT, SNEGSKA (reference sequence).

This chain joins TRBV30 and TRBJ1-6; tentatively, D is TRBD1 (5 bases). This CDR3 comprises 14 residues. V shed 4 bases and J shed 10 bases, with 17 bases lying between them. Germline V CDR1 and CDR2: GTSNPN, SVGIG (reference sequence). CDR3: CAWNRKGLGSPLHF. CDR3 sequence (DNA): TGTGCCTGGAACCGGAAGGGGTTAGGATCACCCCTCCACTTT. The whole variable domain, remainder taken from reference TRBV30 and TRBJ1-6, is SQTIHQWPATLVQPVGSPLSLECTVEGTSNPNLYWYRQAAGRGLQLLFYSVGIGQISSEVPQNLSASRPQDRQFILSSKKLLLSDSGFYLCAWNRKGLGSPLHFGNGTRLTVT.

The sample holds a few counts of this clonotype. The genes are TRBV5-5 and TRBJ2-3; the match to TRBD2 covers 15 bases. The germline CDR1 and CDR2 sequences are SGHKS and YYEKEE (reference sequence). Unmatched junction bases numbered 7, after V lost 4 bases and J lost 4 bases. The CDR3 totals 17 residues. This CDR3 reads CASSIWTSGGAADTQYF. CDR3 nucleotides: TGTGCCAGCAGCATCTGGACTAGCGGGGGGGCCGCAGATACGCAGTATTTT.

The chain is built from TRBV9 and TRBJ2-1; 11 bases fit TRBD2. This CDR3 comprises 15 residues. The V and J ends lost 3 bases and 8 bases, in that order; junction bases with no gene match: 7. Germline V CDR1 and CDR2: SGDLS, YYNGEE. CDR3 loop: CASSAIAGGPHEQFF. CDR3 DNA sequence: TGTGCCAGCAGCGCGATAGCGGGGGGGCCTCATGAGCAGTTCTTC.

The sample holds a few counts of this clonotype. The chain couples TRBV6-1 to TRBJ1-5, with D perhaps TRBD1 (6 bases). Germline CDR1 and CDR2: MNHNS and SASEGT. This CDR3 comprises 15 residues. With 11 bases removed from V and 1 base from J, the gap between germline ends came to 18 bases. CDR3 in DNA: TGTGCCTGTCGTTCTGAGGGGGTGAGCAATCAGCCCCAGCATTTT. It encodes CACRSEGVSNQPQHF.

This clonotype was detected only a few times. CDR3 nucleotides: TGCGCCAGCAGCCAAGATCGAAGGACAAACCCTTACGAGCAGTACTTC. Amino acid sequence: CASSQDRRTNPYEQYF. J is TRBJ2-7 and V is TRBV4-3; TRBD1 is a possible D gene (5 bases). This CDR3 has 16 residues. Germline lookup yields CDR1 LGHNA and CDR2 YSLEER. V lost 0 bases and J 4 bases, leaving 16 bases between the germline ends.

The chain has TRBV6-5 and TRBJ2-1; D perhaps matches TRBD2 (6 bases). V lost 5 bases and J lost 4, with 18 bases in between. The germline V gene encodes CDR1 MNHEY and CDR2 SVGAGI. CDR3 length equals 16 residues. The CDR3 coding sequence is TGTGCCAGCAGTAGACCCGGGGGTTCGATTTACAATGAGCAGTTCTTC. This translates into CASSRPGGSIYNEQFF.

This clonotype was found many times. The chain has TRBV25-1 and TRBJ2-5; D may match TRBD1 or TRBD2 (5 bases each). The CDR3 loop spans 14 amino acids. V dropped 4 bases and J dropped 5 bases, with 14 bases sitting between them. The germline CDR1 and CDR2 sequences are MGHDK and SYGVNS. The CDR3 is CASSGRDQGETQYF. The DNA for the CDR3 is TGTGCCAGCAGTGGTCGGGACCAAGGGGAGACCCAGTACTTC.

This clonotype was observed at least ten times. CDR3 residues: CASRPNRQGVGDYEQYF. CDR3 DNA: TGTGCCAGCAGGCCTAACCGACAGGGTGTAGGGGACTACGAGCAGTACTTC. The chain couples TRBV12-3 or TRBV12-4 to TRBJ2-7, with 7 bases fitting TRBD1. Trimming at V came to 6 bases and at J to 3 bases, leaving 17 bases not matched to a gene. This CDR3 comprises 17 residues.

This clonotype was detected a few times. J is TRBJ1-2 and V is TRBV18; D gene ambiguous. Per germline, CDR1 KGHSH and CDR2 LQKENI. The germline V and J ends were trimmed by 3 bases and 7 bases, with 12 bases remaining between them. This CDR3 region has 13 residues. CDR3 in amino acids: CASSPDSWGGYTF. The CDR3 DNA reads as TGTGCCAGCTCACCGGACTCCTGGGGTGGCTACACCTTC.

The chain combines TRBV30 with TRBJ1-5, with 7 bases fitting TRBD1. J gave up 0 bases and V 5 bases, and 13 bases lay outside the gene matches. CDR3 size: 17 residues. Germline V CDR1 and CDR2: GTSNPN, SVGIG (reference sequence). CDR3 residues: CAWDAGQTPYSNQPQHF. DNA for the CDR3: TGTGCCTGGGACGCGGGACAGACGCCGTATAGCAATCAGCCCCAGCATTTT. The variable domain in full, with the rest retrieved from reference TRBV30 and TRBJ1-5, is SQTIHQWPATLVQPVGSPLSLECTVEGTSNPNLYWYRQAAGRGLQLLFYSVGIGQISSEVPQNLSASRPQDRQFILSSKKLLLSDSGFYLCAWDAGQTPYSNQPQHFGDGTRLSIL.

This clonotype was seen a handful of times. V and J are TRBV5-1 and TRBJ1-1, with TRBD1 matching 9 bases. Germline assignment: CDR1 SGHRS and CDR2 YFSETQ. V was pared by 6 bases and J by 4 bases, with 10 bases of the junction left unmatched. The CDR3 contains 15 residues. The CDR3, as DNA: TGCGCCAGCAAAACGACAGGGGGGACCAGCACTGAAGCTTTCTTT. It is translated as CASKTTGGTSTEAFF.

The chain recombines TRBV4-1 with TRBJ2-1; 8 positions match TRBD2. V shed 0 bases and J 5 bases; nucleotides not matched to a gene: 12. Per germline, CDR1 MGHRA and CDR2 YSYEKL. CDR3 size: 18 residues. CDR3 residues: CASSQDSPASGGHNEQFF. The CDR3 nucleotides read TGCGCCAGCAGCCAAGATTCCCCGGCGAGCGGGGGCCACAATGAGCAGTTCTTC.

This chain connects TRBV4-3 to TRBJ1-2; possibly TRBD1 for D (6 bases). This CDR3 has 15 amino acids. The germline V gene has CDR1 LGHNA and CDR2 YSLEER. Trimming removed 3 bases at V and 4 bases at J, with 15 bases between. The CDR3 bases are TGCGCCAGCAGCCAGGTCGGGGGGGCGACCTATGGCTACACCTTC. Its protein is CASSQVGGATYGYTF.

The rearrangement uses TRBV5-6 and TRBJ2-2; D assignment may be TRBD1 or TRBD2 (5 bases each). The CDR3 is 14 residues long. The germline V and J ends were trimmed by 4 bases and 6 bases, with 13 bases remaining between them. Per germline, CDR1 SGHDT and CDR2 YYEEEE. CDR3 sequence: CASSPLGTAGELFF. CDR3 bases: TGTGCCAGCAGCCCCCTCGGGACGGCCGGGGAGCTGTTTTTT.

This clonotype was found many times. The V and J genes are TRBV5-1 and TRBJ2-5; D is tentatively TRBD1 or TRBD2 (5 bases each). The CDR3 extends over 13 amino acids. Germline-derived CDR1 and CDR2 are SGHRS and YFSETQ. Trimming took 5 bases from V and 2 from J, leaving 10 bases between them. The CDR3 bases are TGCGCCAGCAGTTGGGACCCGCAAGAGACCCAGTACTTC. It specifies CASSWDPQETQYF.

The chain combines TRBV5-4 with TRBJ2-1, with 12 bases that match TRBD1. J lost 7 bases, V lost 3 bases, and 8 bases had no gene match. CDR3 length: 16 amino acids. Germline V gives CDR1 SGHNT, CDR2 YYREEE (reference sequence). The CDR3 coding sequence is TGTGCCAGCAGCTCCGGGACAGGGGGCAAGGTGAATGAGCAGTTCTTC. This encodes CASSSGTGGKVNEQFF.

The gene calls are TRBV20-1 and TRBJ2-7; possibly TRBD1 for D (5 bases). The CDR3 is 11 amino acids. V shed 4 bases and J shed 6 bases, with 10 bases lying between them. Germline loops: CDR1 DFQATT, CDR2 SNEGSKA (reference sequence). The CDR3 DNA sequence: TGCAGTGCTACAGGGATAGGCGAGCAGTACTTC. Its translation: CSATGIGEQYF.

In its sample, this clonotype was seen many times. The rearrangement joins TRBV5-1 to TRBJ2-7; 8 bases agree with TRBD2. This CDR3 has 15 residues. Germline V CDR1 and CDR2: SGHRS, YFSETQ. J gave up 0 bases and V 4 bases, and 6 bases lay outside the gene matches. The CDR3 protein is CASSPTSASSYEQYF. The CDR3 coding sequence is TGCGCCAGCAGCCCGACTAGCGCGAGCTCCTACGAGCAGTACTTC.

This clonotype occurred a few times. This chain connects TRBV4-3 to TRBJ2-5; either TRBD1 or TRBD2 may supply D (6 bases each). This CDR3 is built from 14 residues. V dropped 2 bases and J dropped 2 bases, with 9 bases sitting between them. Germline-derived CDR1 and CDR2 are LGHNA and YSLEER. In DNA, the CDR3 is TGCGCCAGCAGCCAAAGGGGGAGGCAAGAGACCCAGTACTTC. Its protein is CASSQRGRQETQYF.

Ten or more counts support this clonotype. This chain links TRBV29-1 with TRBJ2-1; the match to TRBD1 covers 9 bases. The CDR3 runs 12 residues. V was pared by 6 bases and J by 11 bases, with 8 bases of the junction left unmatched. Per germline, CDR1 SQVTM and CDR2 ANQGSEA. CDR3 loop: CSVHTGGPQQFF. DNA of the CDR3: TGCAGCGTACACACAGGGGGCCCCCAGCAGTTCTTC.